This T cell receptor beta chain was recorded in a study of blood T cell repertoires in COVID-19. Libraries were prepared by immunoSEQ multiplex PCR; TCRdb keeps only in-frame clonotypes and omits some of them. The table has 59,000 or so clones, 75% to 85% seen once; the top ten hold roughly 6.7%. The ends were cut back, 2 bases at V and 6 bases at J, with 19 bases in the middle. The CDR3 runs 16 residues. Germline values: CDR1 ENHRY, CDR2 SYGVKD. The V gene is TRBV10-3, the J gene TRBJ1-1; tentative D call: TRBD1 (6 bases). The receptor was derived from a man in his fifties or sixties with acute or convalescent COVID-19. The specimen sequenced was peripheral blood. In DNA form, the CDR3 reads TGTGCCATCAGTGAGGCTCAACCAAACAGGGATGCTGAAGCTTTCTTT. It translates to CAISEAQPNRDAEAFF.